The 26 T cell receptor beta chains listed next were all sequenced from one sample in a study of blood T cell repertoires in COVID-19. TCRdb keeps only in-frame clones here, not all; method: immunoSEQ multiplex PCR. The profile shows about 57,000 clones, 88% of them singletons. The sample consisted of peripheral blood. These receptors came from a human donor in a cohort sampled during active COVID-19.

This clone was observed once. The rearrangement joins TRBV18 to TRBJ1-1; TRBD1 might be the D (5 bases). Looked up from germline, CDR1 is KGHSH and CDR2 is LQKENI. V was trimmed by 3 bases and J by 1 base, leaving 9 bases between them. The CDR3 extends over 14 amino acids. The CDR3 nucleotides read TGTGCCAGCTCACCCACTGACAGGAACACTGAAGCTTTCTTT. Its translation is CASSPTDRNTEAFF.

CDR3 loop: CASSLIPRERRETQYF. CDR3 in DNA: TGTGCCAGCAGCCTGATTCCTCGGGAACGTCGTGAGACCCAGTACTTC. V and J are TRBV3-1 (or the pseudogene TRBV3-2) and TRBJ2-5; perhaps TRBD2 as D (5 bases). This CDR3 is 16 amino acids long. The germline V gene has CDR1 LGHDT and CDR2 YNNKEL (reference sequence). Trimming removed 4 bases from V and 5 bases from J, with 20 bases in between.

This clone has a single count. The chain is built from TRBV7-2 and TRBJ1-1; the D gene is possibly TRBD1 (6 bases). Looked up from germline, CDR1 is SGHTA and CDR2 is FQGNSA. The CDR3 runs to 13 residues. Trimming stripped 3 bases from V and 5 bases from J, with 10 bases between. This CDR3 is CASSFGGPTEAFF. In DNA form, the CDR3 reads TGTGCCAGCAGCTTCGGGGGGCCGACTGAAGCTTTCTTT.

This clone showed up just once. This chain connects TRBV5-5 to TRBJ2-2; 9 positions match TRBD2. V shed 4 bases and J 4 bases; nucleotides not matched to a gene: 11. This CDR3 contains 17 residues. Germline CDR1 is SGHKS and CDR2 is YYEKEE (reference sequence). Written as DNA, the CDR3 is TGTGCCAGCAGCCCAGATGGCGGGAGGGCAGTCACCGGGGAGCTGTTTTTT. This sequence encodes CASSPDGGRAVTGELFF.

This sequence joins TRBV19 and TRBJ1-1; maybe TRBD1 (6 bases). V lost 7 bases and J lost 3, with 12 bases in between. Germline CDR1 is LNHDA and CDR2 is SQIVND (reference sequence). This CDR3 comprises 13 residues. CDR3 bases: TGTGCCAGTACCCAGGACAGCTACACTGAAGCTTTCTTT. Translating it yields CASTQDSYTEAFF.

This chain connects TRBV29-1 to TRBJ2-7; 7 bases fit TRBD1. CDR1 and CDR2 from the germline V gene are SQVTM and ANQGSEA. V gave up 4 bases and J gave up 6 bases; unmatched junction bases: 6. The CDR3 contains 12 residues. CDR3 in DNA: TGCAGCGTTGTTCGACAGGGTAGCGAGCAGTACTTC. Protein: CSVVRQGSEQYF.

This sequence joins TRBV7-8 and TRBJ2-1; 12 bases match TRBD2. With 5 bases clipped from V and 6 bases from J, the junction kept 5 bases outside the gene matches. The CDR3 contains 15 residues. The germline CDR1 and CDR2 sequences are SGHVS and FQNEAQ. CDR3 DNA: TGTGCCAGCAGCATTGGACTAGCGGGACGCAATGAGCAGTTCTTC. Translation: CASSIGLAGRNEQFF.

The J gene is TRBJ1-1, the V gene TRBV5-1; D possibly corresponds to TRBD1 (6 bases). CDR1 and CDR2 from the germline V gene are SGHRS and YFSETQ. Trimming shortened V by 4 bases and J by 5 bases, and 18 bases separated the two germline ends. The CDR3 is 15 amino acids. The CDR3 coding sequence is TGCGCCAGCAGCGGGGCCGCAGGGGTAGGAACTGAAGCTTTCTTT. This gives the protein CASSGAAGVGTEAFF.

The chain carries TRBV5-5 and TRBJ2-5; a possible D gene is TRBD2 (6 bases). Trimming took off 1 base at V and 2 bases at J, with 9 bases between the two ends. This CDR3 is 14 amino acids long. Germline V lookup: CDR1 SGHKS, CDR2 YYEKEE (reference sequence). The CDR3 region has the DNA TGTGCCAGCAGCTTGTCTAGCGCTCAAGAGACCCAGTACTTC. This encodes CASSLSSAQETQYF.

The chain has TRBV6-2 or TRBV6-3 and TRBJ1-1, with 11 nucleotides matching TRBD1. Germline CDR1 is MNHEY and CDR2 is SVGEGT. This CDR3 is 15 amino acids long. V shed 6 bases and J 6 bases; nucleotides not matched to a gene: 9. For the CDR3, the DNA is TGTGCCAGCAGCTGGGACAGGGGGGCTCAGGCTGAAGCTTTCTTT. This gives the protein CASSWDRGAQAEAFF.

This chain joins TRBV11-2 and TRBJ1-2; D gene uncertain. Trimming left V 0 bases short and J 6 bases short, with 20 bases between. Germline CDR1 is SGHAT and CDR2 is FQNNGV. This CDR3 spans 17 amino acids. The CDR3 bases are TGTGCCAGCAGCTTAGATTGGGCTTCAAGTTCGGTACATGGCTACACCTTC. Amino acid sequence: CASSLDWASSSVHGYTF. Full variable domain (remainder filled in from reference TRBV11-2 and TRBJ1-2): EAGVAQSPRYKIIEKRQSVAFWCNPISGHATLYWYQQILGQGPKLLIQFQNNGVVDDSQLPKDRFSAERLKGVDSTLKIQPAKLEDSAVYLCASSLDWASSSVHGYTFGSGTRLTVV.

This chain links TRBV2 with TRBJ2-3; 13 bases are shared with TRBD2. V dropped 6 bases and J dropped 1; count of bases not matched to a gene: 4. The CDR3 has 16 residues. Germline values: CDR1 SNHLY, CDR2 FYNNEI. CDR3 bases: TGTGCCAGCAGACCGGGACTAGCGGGGCGCACAGATACGCAGTATTTT. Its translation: CASRPGLAGRTDTQYF.

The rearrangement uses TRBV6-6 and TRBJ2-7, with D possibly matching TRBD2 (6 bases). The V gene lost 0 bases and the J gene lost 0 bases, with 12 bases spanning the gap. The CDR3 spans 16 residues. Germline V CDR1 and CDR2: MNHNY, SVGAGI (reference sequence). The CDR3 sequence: CASSYSGGVSSYEQYF. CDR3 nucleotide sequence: TGTGCCAGCAGTTACTCAGGCGGGGTGAGCTCCTACGAGCAGTACTTC.

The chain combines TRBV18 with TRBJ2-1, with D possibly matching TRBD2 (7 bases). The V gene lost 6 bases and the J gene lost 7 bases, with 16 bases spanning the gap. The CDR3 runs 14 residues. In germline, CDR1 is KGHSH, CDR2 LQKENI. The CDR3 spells CASSLGGASNEQFF. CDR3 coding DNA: TGTGCCAGCTCTCTTGGGGGGGCCTCGAATGAGCAGTTCTTC.

CDR3 sequence reads: CASRLTGDSYNSPLHF. The CDR3 nucleotides are TGTGCCAGTCGACTCACAGGGGACTCCTATAATTCACCCCTCCACTTT. This sequence joins TRBV19 and TRBJ1-6; 7 bases map to TRBD1. J was trimmed by 0 bases and V by 8 bases; bases with no gene match: 7. The CDR3 covers 16 residues. Per germline, CDR1 LNHDA and CDR2 SQIVND (reference sequence). The full variable domain, with the rest looked up from reference TRBV19 and TRBJ1-6, is DGGITQSPKYLFRKEGQNVTLSCEQNLNHDAMYWYRQDPGQGLRLIYYSQIVNDFQKGDIAEGYSVSREKKESFPLTVTSAQKNPTAFYLCASRLTGDSYNSPLHFGNGTRLTVT.

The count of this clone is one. CDR3 DNA: TGTGCCTGGAGCCTTCAGACAGGGTCGGGCTATGGCTACACCTTC. Translated: CAWSLQTGSGYGYTF. The gene calls are TRBV30 and TRBJ1-2; 7 positions agree with TRBD1. This CDR3 spans 15 amino acids. Germline V gene sequence: CDR1 GTSNPN, CDR2 SVGIG (reference sequence). V trimming: 3 bases; J trimming: 4 bases; junction bases outside the gene matches: 11.

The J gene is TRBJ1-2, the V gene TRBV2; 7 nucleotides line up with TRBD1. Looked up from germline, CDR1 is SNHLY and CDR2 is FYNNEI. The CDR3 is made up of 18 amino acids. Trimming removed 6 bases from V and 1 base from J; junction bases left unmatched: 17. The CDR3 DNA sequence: TGTGCCAGCAGAGCCGGCGGGACAGCGTCCCCCTATAACTATGGCTACACCTTC. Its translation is CASRAGGTASPYNYGYTF.

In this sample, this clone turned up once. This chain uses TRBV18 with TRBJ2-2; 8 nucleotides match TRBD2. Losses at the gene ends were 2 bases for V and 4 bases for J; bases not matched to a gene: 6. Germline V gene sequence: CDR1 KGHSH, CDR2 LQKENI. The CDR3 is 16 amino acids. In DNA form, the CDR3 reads TGTGCCAGCTCACCATCAGCGGGGGTGACCACCGGGGAGCTGTTTTTT. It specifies CASSPSAGVTTGELFF.

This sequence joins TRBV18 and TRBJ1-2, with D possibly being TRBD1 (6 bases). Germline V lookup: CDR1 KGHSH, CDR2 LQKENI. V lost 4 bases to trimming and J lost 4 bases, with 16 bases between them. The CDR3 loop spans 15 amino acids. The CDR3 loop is CASSLSAQGSYGYTF. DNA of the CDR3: TGTGCCAGCTCACTTTCGGCACAGGGATCCTATGGCTACACCTTC.

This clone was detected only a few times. In DNA, the CDR3 is TGTGCCAGCAGCCAAGAGCCGGGGGCTAACTATGGCTACACCTTC. Its protein is CASSQEPGANYGYTF. The V and J genes are TRBV4-2 and TRBJ1-2; D is perhaps TRBD1 (5 bases). Germline CDR1 reads LGHNA; CDR2 reads YNFKEQ. The V and J ends lost 0 bases and 0 bases respectively, with 8 bases between them. The CDR3 loop spans 15 amino acids.

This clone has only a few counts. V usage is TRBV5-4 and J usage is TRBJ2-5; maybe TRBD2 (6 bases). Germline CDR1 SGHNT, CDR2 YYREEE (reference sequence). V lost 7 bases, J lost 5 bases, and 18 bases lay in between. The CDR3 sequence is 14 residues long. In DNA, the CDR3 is TGTGCCAGCGGTTTAAGTGGAGGGGTGGAGACCCAGTACTTC. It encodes CASGLSGGVETQYF.

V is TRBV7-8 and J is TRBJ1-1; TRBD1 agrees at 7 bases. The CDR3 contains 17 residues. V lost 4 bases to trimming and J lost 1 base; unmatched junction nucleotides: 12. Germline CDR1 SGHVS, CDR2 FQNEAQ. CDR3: CASSSFGTEVPNTEAFF. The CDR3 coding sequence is TGTGCCAGCAGCTCTTTCGGGACAGAGGTTCCGAACACTGAAGCTTTCTTT.

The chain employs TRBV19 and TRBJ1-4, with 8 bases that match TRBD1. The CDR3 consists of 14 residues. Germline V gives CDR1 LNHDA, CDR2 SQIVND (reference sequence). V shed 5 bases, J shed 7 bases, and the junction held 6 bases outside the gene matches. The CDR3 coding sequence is TGTGCCAGTAGTTTCGACAGGGGAGGTGAAAAACTGTTTTTT. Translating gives CASSFDRGGEKLFF.

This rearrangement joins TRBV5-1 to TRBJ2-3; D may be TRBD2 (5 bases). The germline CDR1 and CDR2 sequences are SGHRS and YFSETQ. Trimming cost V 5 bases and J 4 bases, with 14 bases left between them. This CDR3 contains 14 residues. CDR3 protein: CASRGSLSPDTQYF. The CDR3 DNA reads TGCGCCAGCAGAGGGAGCTTGTCGCCAGATACGCAGTATTTT. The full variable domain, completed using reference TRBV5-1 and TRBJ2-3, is KAGVTQTPRYLIKTRGQQVTLSCSPISGHRSVSWYQQTPGQGLQFLFEYFSETQRNKGNFPGRFSGRQFSNSRSEMNVSTLELGDSALYLCASRGSLSPDTQYFGPGTRLTVL.

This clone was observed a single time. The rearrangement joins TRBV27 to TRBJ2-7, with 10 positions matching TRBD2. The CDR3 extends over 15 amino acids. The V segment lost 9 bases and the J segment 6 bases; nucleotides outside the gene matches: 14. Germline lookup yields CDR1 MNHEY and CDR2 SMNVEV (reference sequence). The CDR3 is CARPLGASGSGEQYF. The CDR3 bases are TGTGCCAGGCCCCTTGGGGCTAGCGGGAGTGGCGAGCAGTACTTC.

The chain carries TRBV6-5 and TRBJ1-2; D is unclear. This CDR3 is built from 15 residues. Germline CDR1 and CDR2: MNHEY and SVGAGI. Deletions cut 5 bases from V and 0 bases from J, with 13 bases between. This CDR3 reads CASSPRGLANYGYTF. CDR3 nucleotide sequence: TGTGCCAGCAGTCCCCGGGGTTTAGCTAACTATGGCTACACCTTC.